The entry below describes one TCR beta chain. Authors' data handling: Reference gene primer amplification in the assay estimated nucleated cell counts. Sequencing used immunoSEQ multiplex PCR; TCRdb keeps in-frame clones, though not all of them. That table is the source of V, J and clone size, and D and trimming were worked out from the DNA. The sample carries fewer than 200,000 clones, about 85% recorded once. The data derive from a study of blood T cell repertoires in COVID-19. Overall study: Material from acute and convalescent COVID-19 was sourced from the United States, Italy and Spain. PBMCs, B-cell-depleted T cells, or T cells provided the cDNA or gDNA that made up the material.

The CDR3 is made up of 16 amino acids. Per the germline V gene, CDR1 is LGHNA and CDR2 is YSLEER. The V and J ends lost 6 bases and 0 bases respectively, with 17 bases between them. Participants had their cohort set by participant-reported clinical history. This chain joins TRBV4-3 and TRBJ1-2; possible D gene TRBD1, 5 bases. The sample taken for sequencing was PBMCs or T cells enriched from blood (not recorded which). The clonotype originates from a woman in her thirties or forties in a cohort exposed to, infected with or recovered from COVID-19 (not recorded which). CDR3 bases: TGCGCCAGCAGTCCCAGGTTGGGGGGTCCTAACTATGGCTACACCTTC. Encoded protein: CASSPRLGGPNYGYTF.